These 16 T cell receptor beta chains were all obtained from the same sample, sequenced in a study of CD8 T cells in ankylosing spondylitis. TCRdb processed the 5' RACE reads anew with MiXCR; each CDR3 protein has one entry. The sample holds about 24,000 distinct CDR3 sequences, roughly 13% seen once. The sequenced sample consisted of blood. These receptor sequences come from a male donor with ankylosing spondylitis or in good health (not recorded which).

This clonotype came up many times. This chain links TRBV5-5 with TRBJ2-3; the D is unclear. The V end was cut by 1 base, the J end by 2 bases, with 2 bases between. Germline CDR1 reads SGHKS; CDR2 reads YYEKEE (reference sequence). The CDR3 is 12 amino acids. In DNA form, the CDR3 reads TGTGCCAGCAGCTTGAACACAGATACGCAGTATTTT. It is translated as CASSLNTDTQYF.

Ten or more counts support this clonotype. This chain links TRBV4-3 with TRBJ2-2; a possible D gene is TRBD2 (5 bases). The length of the CDR3 is 14 residues. Germline CDR1 LGHNA, CDR2 YSLEER. The germline V and J ends were trimmed by 0 bases and 6 bases, with 8 bases remaining between them. The CDR3 here is CASSQDVRAGELFF. The DNA for the CDR3 is TGCGCCAGCAGCCAAGATGTGAGGGCCGGGGAGCTGTTTTTT.

The chain employs TRBV14 and TRBJ2-5, with TRBD1 matching over 7 bases. The CDR3 is 13 amino acids. The V segment lost 4 bases and the J segment 6 bases; nucleotides outside the gene matches: 5. Germline values: CDR1 SGHDN, CDR2 FVKESK. Here the CDR3 DNA reads TGTGCCAGCAGCCCGACAGGGTCGAAGACCCAGTACTTC. This encodes CASSPTGSKTQYF.

This clonotype showed up just a few times. The V call is TRBV7-6, the J call TRBJ1-4, with TRBD1 matching over 11 bases. Germline V gives CDR1 SGHVS, CDR2 FNYEAQ. The CDR3 has 16 amino acids. V lost 1 base, J lost 6 bases, and 4 bases stayed unmatched. The CDR3 region has the DNA TGTGCCAGCAGCTTAGGGACGGGACAGGGGGATGAAAAACTGTTTTTT. Translated: CASSLGTGQGDEKLFF. Full variable domain (missing parts from reference TRBV7-6 and TRBJ1-4): GAGVSQSPRYKVTKRGQDVALRCDPISGHVSLYWYRQALGQGPEFLTYFNYEAQQDKSGLPNDRFSAERPEGSISTLTIQRTEQRDSAMYRCASSLGTGQGDEKLFFGSGTQLSVL.

This clonotype was observed at least ten times. This sequence joins TRBV12-3 or TRBV12-4 and TRBJ1-4; 10 bases are shared with TRBD1. The CDR3 runs 14 residues. The V and J ends lost 5 bases and 10 bases, in that order; junction bases with no gene match: 7. CDR3 nucleotides: TGTGCCAGCAGTACGGGACAGGGGATTGGAAAACTGTTTTTT. Amino acids: CASSTGQGIGKLFF.

The CDR3 DNA reads as TGTGCCAGCAGTTGGGGACTAGCGGACAATGAGCAGTTCTTC. It encodes CASSWGLADNEQFF. V is TRBV6-5 and J is TRBJ2-1; 11 bases are shared with TRBD2. From germline, CDR1 is MNHEY and CDR2 SVGAGI. The CDR3 runs to 14 residues. The V gene end was trimmed by 4 bases and the J gene end by 5 bases; junction bases not matched to a gene: 1.

This clonotype was counted at least ten times. The genes are TRBV7-2 and TRBJ2-7; D is perhaps TRBD1 (6 bases). The V and J ends lost 3 bases and 5 bases respectively, with 17 bases between them. This CDR3 has 15 amino acids. Looked up from germline, CDR1 is SGHTA and CDR2 is FQGNSA. The CDR3 protein is CASSLYGGPGDEQYF. CDR3 nucleotides: TGTGCCAGCAGCTTGTATGGGGGCCCCGGGGACGAGCAGTACTTC. Complete variable domain (other parts from reference TRBV7-2 and TRBJ2-7): GAGVSQSPSNKVTEKGKDVELRCDPISGHTALYWYRQSLGQGLEFLIYFQGNSAPDKSGLPSDRFSAERTGGSVSTLTIQRTQQEDSAVYLCASSLYGGPGDEQYFGPGTRLTVT.

This clonotype was observed a handful of times. V is TRBV4-2 and J is TRBJ2-3; 10 positions match TRBD2. Germline V lookup: CDR1 LGHNA, CDR2 YNFKEQ. This CDR3 has 17 amino acids. J was trimmed by 0 bases and V by 1 base; bases with no gene match: 4. CDR3 loop: CASSQGSGGTSTDTQYF. The CDR3 DNA reads TGTGCCAGCAGCCAAGGTAGCGGGGGGACAAGCACAGATACGCAGTATTTT.

The CDR3 sequence: CSVVGDLAKNIQYF. As DNA, the CDR3 is TGCAGCGTTGTGGGGGACCTAGCCAAAAACATTCAGTACTTC. The chain couples TRBV29-1 to TRBJ2-4; either TRBD1 or TRBD2 may fit D (5 bases each). The V end was cut by 4 bases, the J end by 0 bases, with 10 bases between. The CDR3 covers 14 residues. Germline V gives CDR1 SQVTM, CDR2 ANQGSEA.

A few counts support this clonotype. This chain links TRBV7-6 with TRBJ2-5, with unresolved D. Germline-derived CDR1 and CDR2 are SGHVS and FNYEAQ. This CDR3 is 13 amino acids long. V lost 1 base, J lost 7 bases, and 10 bases lay in between. CDR3 in DNA: TGTGCCAGCAGCTTAGAACATTCCGTGACCCAGTACTTC. The encoded protein is CASSLEHSVTQYF.

The table lists this clonotype with many counts. The DNA of the CDR3 is TGTGCCAGCAGCGCGACCTGGGCGGTCACCTACGAGCAGTACTTC. This gives the protein CASSATWAVTYEQYF. J is TRBJ2-7 and V is TRBV13; D is uncertain. Germline V gene sequence: CDR1 PRHDT, CDR2 FYEKMQ (reference sequence). Trimming removed 5 bases from V and 2 bases from J, with 16 bases in between. The CDR3 spans 15 residues.

This clonotype was recorded at least ten times. The rearrangement joins TRBV20-1 to TRBJ2-4, with D possibly matching TRBD2 (7 bases). Germline V gene lookup returns CDR1 DFQATT and CDR2 SNEGSKA (reference sequence). V was trimmed by 6 bases and J by 1 base, leaving 13 bases between them. This CDR3 has 14 amino acids. The CDR3 spells CSAHGGAAKNIQYF. The CDR3 region has the DNA TGCAGTGCCCATGGGGGGGCGGCCAAAAACATTCAGTACTTC.

V usage is TRBV6-2 or TRBV6-3 and J usage is TRBJ2-1; 8 bases map to TRBD2. CDR1 is MNHEY and CDR2 is SVGEGT in the germline V gene. This CDR3 comprises 16 residues. Unmatched junction bases numbered 9, after V lost 4 bases and J lost 4 bases. CDR3 DNA sequence: TGTGCCAGCAGTTCCGGGACTAGTAAACGGTACAATGAGCAGTTCTTC. Protein product: CASSSGTSKRYNEQFF.

This clonotype was observed at least ten times. This chain uses TRBV28 with TRBJ1-5, with 8 bases identical to TRBD1. The J segment lost 5 bases and the V segment lost 1 base, leaving 7 bases of the junction unmatched. Germline V CDR1 and CDR2: MDHEN, SYDVKM. The CDR3 is 16 amino acids. The CDR3 region has the DNA TGTGCCAGCAGTTTATTTGGACAGGGAGCCGATCAGCCCCAGCATTTT. Translated, it gives CASSLFGQGADQPQHF.

This clonotype was found a few times. This chain links TRBV24-1 with TRBJ2-5, with 10 bases fitting TRBD1. J lost 5 bases, V lost 4 bases, and 6 bases had no gene match. Germline V CDR1 and CDR2: KGHDR, SFDVKD. The CDR3 is 15 amino acids. In nucleotides, the CDR3 is TGTGCCACCAGTGAGACGACAGGGGGCTTGGAGACCCAGTACTTC. This encodes CATSETTGGLETQYF.

The CDR3 DNA reads TGCGCCAGCAGCCACTTCGGGACGGGTGAGCAGTTCTTC. It encodes CASSHFGTGEQFF. V is TRBV4-3 and J is TRBJ2-1; D tentatively reads TRBD1 or TRBD2 (5 bases each). Germline values: CDR1 LGHNA, CDR2 YSLEER. CDR3 length: 13 residues. Trimming pared 3 bases from V and 9 bases from J, leaving 12 bases between.